This TCR beta chain emerged from a study of low-dose radiotherapy and immunotherapy resistance in tumors (dated by TCRdb to between 2021 and 2024). Describing the broader study: Patients in Cohort 1 were given 0.5 Gy per fraction every 2 weeks, and the prescribed total PTV dose was 6.5 Gy. No randomization into treatment groups was done for the people taking part in the trial. Aspirin 300 mg was taken orally once daily by patients for four cycles, starting on cycle 1 day 1. Patients were given nivolumab as a 240 mg flat dose every two weeks and ipilimumab at 1 mg/kg every six weeks, with both drugs delivered intravenously. Eight patients were included in the translational analysis: three from the first dose cohort and the first five from the second dose cohort. Intravenous cyclophosphamide at 200 mg/m2 was administered every two weeks, one day ahead of each radiation and immunotherapy administration. Patients in Cohort 2 were given 1 Gy per fraction every two weeks, for a total of 13 Gy across 26 weeks.

This clonotype was detected many times. The antigen it binds to is not known. No much larger clone is present one base from it, and per-base qualities are unavailable. TCRdb lists the instrument as Illumina HiSeq 2500. First-strand cDNA was synthesized using Superscript III and a set of TRAV- and TRBV-specific primers, so that both TCRalpha and TCRbeta chains were covered. An approximately 20-cycle PCR with Phusion amplified the TCRs, pairing a constant-region primer with the adapter that was attached to the V primers. The isolated mRNA was amplified using the MessageAmp II aRNA Amplification Kit, with in vitro transcription performed for 15 to 20 hours at 37 degrees C. The Dynabeads mRNA DIRECT Purification Kit was used to isolate the mRNA for TCR sequencing. Indexed Illumina adapters were added in a second Phusion PCR of 20 to 30 cycles, after which AMPure XP beads were used to purify the products. The authors processed their data as follows. Custom Perl scripts were used to pool TCR sequences that encoded the same protein, to remove out-of-frame sequences, and to calculate the abundance of each clonotype. Any TCR sequence backed by just one read was left out of the analysis. Shannon entropy, Gini index, clonality, richness, and the frequency of TCRs shared between repertoires were included as repertoire metrics. TCRdb reanalyzed the raw reads on its own, using fastp at Q25 for trimming and MiXCR for clone calling, and kept in-frame beta chains. Each entry is one CDR3 protein sequence, shown with its most common DNA and genes. These V and J calls derive from TCRdb rather than the authors' analysis. This sample is represented by 95,000 to 100,000 distinct CDR3 sequences; 20% to 25% of them were singletons. The ten largest clones capture over 3.5% of the sample.

The sample's time point label, decoded: after trial treatment. Explained via the paper, the treatment or condition label denotes: LDRT plus nivolumab, ipilimumab, low-dose cyclophosphamide and aspirin (RACIN trial). Donors were enrolled in RACIN, a single-arm phase I dose-escalation trial in which nivolumab, ipilimumab, aspirin, low-dose cyclophosphamide and low-dose radiotherapy were combined. Patients with advanced, TIL-negative solid tumors were considered eligible. This TCR came from a male donor with prostate cancer. The sequences come from PBMCs, collected after low-dose radiotherapy plus immunotherapy.

The DNA sequence is TGTGCCAGCAGCGCCTCTTTAACCGGGACAGCCTACGAGCAGTACTTC. This translates into CASSASLTGTAYEQYF. Rearrangement joined TRBV9 to TRBJ2-7; 7 nucleotides in the junction match TRBD1. The CDR3 starts with the cysteine, ends with the phenylalanine, and has 16 residues. Only CDR3 DNA remains: 48 bases, in frame from the first base. For CDR1 and CDR2, the germline V gene lists SGDLS and YYNGEE. From V the trimming removes 3 bases and from J it removes 2 bases, while the gene matches leave 11 bases of the junction unaccounted for.